A few counts support the clone carrying this T cell receptor beta chain. The authors sequenced patients whose flow cytometry had shown CD8+CD57+ cell expansion. Each of the patients presented with severe acquired aplastic anemia. These data originate in a study of CD8+CD57+ T cells in acquired aplastic anemia. The CDR3 is 13 amino acids. Germline CDR1 and CDR2: LGHNT and FRNRAP. V gave up 11 bases and J gave up 4 bases; unmatched junction bases: 10. For CDR3 and TCR beta VDJ profiling, genomic DNA was the template used. Using its own MiXCR run on the reads, TCRdb lists one record per CDR3 protein. This sample has hundreds of thousands of distinct CDR3 sequences, with around 32% found just once.

The receptor's source is a human donor with aplastic anemia. Sequenced: sorted CD4+, CD8+, or CD8+CD57+ T cells (not recorded which) from PBMCs. The chain couples TRBV12-5 to TRBJ1-2; 7 bases match TRBD1. The CDR3: CAVSSQGRYGYTF. The CDR3 nucleotides read TGTGCTGTCTCATCACAGGGGCGCTATGGCTACACCTTC.